The 32 T cell receptor beta chains presented below share a single source sample, sequenced in a study of TIL therapy for anti-PD-1-resistant metastatic lung cancer. Sequencing used immunoSEQ v3. Clones were read by immunoSEQ multiplex PCR, and TCRdb kept only the in-frame ones, dropping some. The profile shows fewer than 65,000 clones, approximately 75% of them singletons. Time point noted: pre-treatment sample, taken before nivolumab and TIL therapy. This sample comprised blood, obtained at baseline. The source of these receptors is a person aged 25 to 80 with non-small cell lung cancer.

The chain recombines TRBV7-2 with TRBJ2-7; no reliable D call. Trimming pared 1 base from V and 2 bases from J, leaving 9 bases between. The length of the CDR3 is 14 residues. Germline CDR1 is SGHTA and CDR2 is FQGNSA. CDR3 nucleotides: TGTGCCAGCAGCTTAGATGCTGGGCCCTACGAGCAGTACTTC. Protein sequence: CASSLDAGPYEQYF.

The genes are TRBV19 and TRBJ2-7; 11 bases map to TRBD2. The ends lost 5 bases at V and 4 bases at J; junction bases unmatched: 13. Per the germline V gene, CDR1 is LNHDA and CDR2 is SQIVND (reference sequence). The CDR3 runs to 17 residues. Here the CDR3 reads CASSSGTSGRGAYEQYF. CDR3 nucleotide sequence: TGTGCCAGTAGTTCCGGGACTAGCGGAAGAGGGGCTTACGAGCAGTACTTC.

V is TRBV28 and J is TRBJ2-7; 7 bases agree with TRBD1. The CDR3 has 13 amino acids. Unmatched junction bases numbered 9, after V lost 4 bases and J lost 9 bases. Germline CDR1 and CDR2: MDHEN and SYDVKM. CDR3 nucleotide sequence: TGTGCCAGCAGTTACCCGGGACAGTCAGTGCAGTACTTC. Translated: CASSYPGQSVQYF.

CDR3 region: CASRVRGFSTDTQYF. DNA for the CDR3: TGTGCCAGCAGGGTCAGGGGTTTTAGCACAGATACGCAGTATTTT. This chain connects TRBV2 to TRBJ2-3; D may be TRBD1 (6 bases). Trimming stripped 6 bases from V and 0 bases from J, with 13 bases between. The germline V gene has CDR1 SNHLY and CDR2 FYNNEI. The CDR3 covers 15 residues.

The V and J genes are TRBV6-2 or TRBV6-3 and TRBJ2-7; no definite D call. The CDR3 loop spans 14 amino acids. V was clipped by 0 bases and J by 2 bases, with 8 bases between them. Germline loops: CDR1 MNHEY, CDR2 SVGEGT. The CDR3 is CASSYSGITYEQYF. The DNA for the CDR3 is TGTGCCAGCAGTTACTCGGGGATTACCTACGAGCAGTACTTC.

J is TRBJ1-6 and V is TRBV6-1, with TRBD1 as a possible D gene (5 bases). V was clipped by 2 bases and J by 0 bases, with 8 bases between them. CDR1 and CDR2 (germline): MNHNS, SASEGT. This CDR3 has 16 residues. DNA for the CDR3: TGTGCCAGCAGTGAACGGGGGAGCTCCTATAATTCACCCCTCCACTTT. This codes for CASSERGSSYNSPLHF.

The chain recombines TRBV7-9 with TRBJ1-6, with 10 bases aligning to TRBD1. The CDR3 runs 14 residues. Germline CDR1 is SEHNR and CDR2 is FQNEAQ (reference sequence). V gave up 6 bases and J gave up 10 bases; unmatched junction bases: 6. CDR3 DNA: TGTGCCAGCAGGGCCGGGACAGGGGCCTCACCCCTCCACTTT. It yields the protein CASRAGTGASPLHF.

This chain joins TRBV30 and TRBJ1-2; D gene ambiguous. In germline, CDR1 is GTSNPN, CDR2 SVGIG (reference sequence). The CDR3 consists of 12 residues. Trimming took off 0 bases at V and 4 bases at J, with 6 bases between the two ends. The CDR3 sequence: CAWSVLIYGYTF. The CDR3 DNA follows: TGTGCCTGGAGTGTCTTGATCTATGGCTACACCTTC.

This sequence joins TRBV5-6 and TRBJ1-4; 7 bases match TRBD1. The CDR3 extends over 15 amino acids. The germline CDR1 and CDR2 sequences are SGHDT and YYEEEE. The junction had 8 bases not matched to a gene; V was cut back by 3 bases and J by 6 bases. The CDR3 region has the DNA TGTGCCAGCAGCTCACCGGGACAGTCGCATGAAAAACTGTTTTTT. Translation gives CASSSPGQSHEKLFF.

This rearrangement joins TRBV7-2 to TRBJ1-1; no definite D call. Germline assignment: CDR1 SGHTA and CDR2 FQGNSA. V was clipped by 7 bases and J by 3 bases, with 6 bases between them. The CDR3 runs to 11 residues. The CDR3 is CASTRYTEAFF. The CDR3 DNA sequence: TGTGCCAGCACCAGATACACTGAAGCTTTCTTT.

The rearrangement uses TRBV30 and TRBJ2-5; perhaps TRBD2 as D (5 bases). The CDR3 contains 13 residues. CDR1 is GTSNPN and CDR2 is SVGIG in the germline V gene (reference sequence). V was clipped by 5 bases and J by 1 base, with 11 bases between them. The CDR3 loop reads CAWGPGVQETQYF. Here the CDR3 DNA reads TGTGCCTGGGGGCCCGGGGTCCAAGAGACCCAGTACTTC.

Comments on this clone: At one boundary the junction diverges from the germline segment, which might be a read error. The rearrangement links TRBV7-2 to TRBJ2-1, with a tentative D call TRBD1 (5 bases). This CDR3 comprises 15 residues. From germline, CDR1 is SGHTA and CDR2 FQGNSA. The DNA for the CDR3 is TGTGCCAGCAGCCCGTATGACAGTGGCTCCAATGTGCAGTTCTTC. Translated, it gives CASSPYDSGSNVQFF.

The rearrangement uses TRBV19 and TRBJ1-4; D unclear. Germline V gene sequence: CDR1 LNHDA, CDR2 SQIVND (reference sequence). V was trimmed by 4 bases and J by 8 bases, leaving 11 bases between them. CDR3 length equals 13 residues. The CDR3 coding sequence is TGTGCCAGTAGTACCCAGTATCGGGAAAAACTGTTTTTT. It translates to CASSTQYREKLFF.

V is TRBV7-2 and J is TRBJ2-3; 11 positions match TRBD2. V was clipped by 0 bases and J by 4 bases; unmatched bases: 6. Germline V CDR1 and CDR2: SGHTA, FQGNSA. The CDR3 has 17 residues. The DNA of the CDR3 is TGTGCCAGCAGCTTAGCCGGGACTAGCGGTTATTCAGATACGCAGTATTTT. Translation gives CASSLAGTSGYSDTQYF. The entire variable domain, with the rest obtained from reference TRBV7-2 and TRBJ2-3, is as follows: GAGVSQSPSNKVTEKGKDVELRCDPISGHTALYWYRQSLGQGLEFLIYFQGNSAPDKSGLPSDRFSAERTGGSVSTLTIQRTQQEDSAVYLCASSLAGTSGYSDTQYFGPGTRLTVL.

V is TRBV2 and J is TRBJ1-5, with 7 nucleotides matching TRBD1. The CDR3 is made up of 14 amino acids. Germline loops: CDR1 SNHLY, CDR2 FYNNEI. Trimming removed 4 bases from V and 4 bases from J; junction bases left unmatched: 4. CDR3 sequence (DNA): TGTGCCAGCAGTGCGACAGGGATTAATCAGCCCCAGCATTTT. Amino acids: CASSATGINQPQHF.

The genes are TRBV6-2 or TRBV6-3 and TRBJ2-3; D perhaps matches TRBD1 (5 bases). The germline CDR1 and CDR2 sequences are MNHEY and SVGEGT. This CDR3 contains 17 residues. V lost 2 bases and J 0 bases, leaving 15 bases between the germline ends. For the CDR3, the DNA is TGTGCCAGCAGTTACCCCCTGGGGCAGTATAGCACAGATACGCAGTATTTT. Residues: CASSYPLGQYSTDTQYF.

The rearrangement uses TRBV19 and TRBJ1-1; D possibly corresponds to TRBD1 (6 bases). The CDR3 runs to 12 residues. The ends were cut back, 7 bases at V and 7 bases at J, with 13 bases in the middle. Germline CDR1 is LNHDA and CDR2 is SQIVND (reference sequence). The CDR3 nucleotides are TGTGCCAGTAACCCGGGACAAGTTGAAGCTTTCTTT. Its translation is CASNPGQVEAFF.

The chain is built from TRBV4-3 and TRBJ2-5; D may be TRBD2 (6 bases). Germline V lookup: CDR1 LGHNA, CDR2 YSLEER. The CDR3 is 15 residues long. V was cut by 0 bases and J by 5 bases, with 13 bases left in between. CDR3 nucleotides: TGCGCCAGCAGCCAAGATAGCGGCCGGGGGGAGACCCAGTACTTC. It yields the protein CASSQDSGRGETQYF.

This clone was found a few times. The gene calls are TRBV11-2 and TRBJ1-2; 7 bases line up with TRBD1. Per the germline V gene, CDR1 is SGHAT and CDR2 is FQNNGV. The CDR3 covers 13 residues. V shed 6 bases and J 3 bases; nucleotides not matched to a gene: 4. This chain's CDR3 is CASSSQGDYGYTF. The CDR3 DNA sequence: TGTGCCAGCAGTTCGCAGGGGGACTATGGCTACACCTTC.

V and J are TRBV10-3 and TRBJ2-1, with D tentatively TRBD1 (6 bases). The CDR3 length is 14 residues. The germline CDR1 and CDR2 sequences are ENHRY and SYGVKD. V lost 3 bases and J 2 bases, leaving 8 bases between the germline ends. CDR3 bases: TGTGCCATCAGTGAAGAGGGGGCCTACAATGAGCAGTTCTTC. As protein: CAISEEGAYNEQFF.

The chain recombines TRBV11-2 with TRBJ1-4; possible D gene TRBD1, 6 bases. CDR1 is SGHAT, CDR2 FQNNGV, per germline. V was shortened by 2 bases and J by 5 bases, with 9 bases between the two germline ends. CDR3 size: 14 residues. Here the CDR3 reads CASSLIRGNEKLFF. The CDR3 DNA sequence: TGTGCCAGCAGCTTAATCAGGGGAAATGAAAAACTGTTTTTT.

This chain connects TRBV18 to TRBJ1-5; no definite D call. The germline gives CDR1 KGHSH, CDR2 LQKENI. Trimming removed 3 bases at V and 9 bases at J, with 12 bases between. This CDR3 has 13 residues. CDR3 amino acids: CASSPDGNRPQHF. The DNA of the CDR3 is TGTGCCAGCTCACCGGACGGTAATAGGCCCCAGCATTTT.

The gene calls are TRBV7-9 and TRBJ2-2, with TRBD2 matching over 11 bases. The CDR3 runs to 16 residues. The germline V gene has CDR1 SEHNR and CDR2 FQNEAQ (reference sequence). Unmatched junction bases numbered 3, after V lost 5 bases and J lost 1 base. The CDR3 sequence is CASSGGTSGNTGELFF. As DNA, the CDR3 is TGTGCCAGCAGCGGAGGGACTAGCGGGAACACCGGGGAGCTGTTTTTT.

The rearrangement joins TRBV12-5 to TRBJ2-5; 8 bases match TRBD1. This CDR3 contains 17 residues. The germline gives CDR1 LGHNT, CDR2 FRNRAP. J was trimmed by 5 bases and V by 6 bases; bases with no gene match: 17. The CDR3 region is CASGQRGQGASSETQYF. The CDR3 DNA sequence: TGTGCTAGTGGCCAGCGCGGGCAGGGGGCAAGCTCGGAGACCCAGTACTTC. Supplemented by reference TRBV12-5 and TRBJ2-5, the full variable domain reads DARVTQTPRHKVTEMGQEVTMRCQPILGHNTVFWYRQTMMQGLELLAYFRNRAPLDDSGMPKDRFSAEMPDATLATLKIQPSEPRDSAVYFCASGQRGQGASSETQYFGPGTRLLVL.

V and J are TRBV7-3 and TRBJ1-1; D is unclear. From germline, CDR1 is SGHTA and CDR2 FQGTGA. CDR3 length: 14 amino acids. V was shortened by 4 bases and J by 4 bases, with 13 bases between the two germline ends. In DNA form, the CDR3 reads TGTGCCAGCAGCTCATCGGGCAGGAGCACTGAAGCTTTCTTT. Protein: CASSSSGRSTEAFF. Looking up the rest from reference TRBV7-3 and TRBJ1-1 gives the full variable domain: GAGVSQTPSNKVTEKGKYVELRCDPISGHTALYWYRQSLGQGPEFLIYFQGTGAADDSGLPNDRFFAVRPEGSVSTLKIQRTERGDSAVYLCASSSSGRSTEAFFGQGTRLTVV.

This rearrangement joins TRBV19 to TRBJ2-7, with 8 bases matching TRBD1. The CDR3 is 15 amino acids. Losses at the gene ends were 3 bases for V and 6 bases for J; bases not matched to a gene: 10. In germline, CDR1 is LNHDA, CDR2 SQIVND (reference sequence). The CDR3 spells CASSMRQGITGEQYF. The CDR3 DNA reads TGTGCCAGTAGTATGAGACAGGGGATTACGGGCGAGCAGTACTTC. The complete variable domain, with remaining parts taken from reference TRBV19 and TRBJ2-7, reads DGGITQSPKYLFRKEGQNVTLSCEQNLNHDAMYWYRQDPGQGLRLIYYSQIVNDFQKGDIAEGYSVSREKKESFPLTVTSAQKNPTAFYLCASSMRQGITGEQYFGPGTRLTVT.

The V call is TRBV30, the J call TRBJ1-4; unclear D gene. CDR1 and CDR2 from the germline V gene are GTSNPN and SVGIG (reference sequence). The CDR3 loop spans 12 amino acids. V was clipped by 2 bases and J by 5 bases, with 6 bases between them. The CDR3: CAWSIQNEKLFF. CDR3 DNA sequence: TGTGCCTGGAGTATTCAGAATGAAAAACTGTTTTTT.

This clone came up once. The chain employs TRBV19 and TRBJ2-5, with 7 bases fitting TRBD2. Germline CDR1 LNHDA, CDR2 SQIVND (reference sequence). The CDR3 sequence is 15 residues long. Trimming cost V 3 bases and J 5 bases; bases outside gene matches: 9. This CDR3 is CASSIGLAERETQYF. The DNA of the CDR3 is TGTGCCAGTAGTATCGGGCTAGCGGAAAGGGAGACCCAGTACTTC. Full variable domain (missing parts from reference TRBV19 and TRBJ2-5): DGGITQSPKYLFRKEGQNVTLSCEQNLNHDAMYWYRQDPGQGLRLIYYSQIVNDFQKGDIAEGYSVSREKKESFPLTVTSAQKNPTAFYLCASSIGLAERETQYFGPGTRLLVL.

The chain employs TRBV4-1 and TRBJ2-3; 10 bases are shared with TRBD2. The CDR3 loop spans 18 amino acids. Germline CDR1 is MGHRA and CDR2 is YSYEKL. Trimming took 1 base from V and 4 from J; bases not matched to a gene: 11. The CDR3 DNA reads as TGCGCCAGCAGCCAAGTCATGTCAGCGGGAGGGGGGGCAGATACGCAGTATTTT. Translation: CASSQVMSAGGGADTQYF.

This clone turned up a few times. The chain uses TRBV7-9 and TRBJ2-5, with TRBD1 matching 8 bases. The junction had 9 bases not matched to a gene; V was cut back by 4 bases and J by 2 bases. CDR3 length: 16 amino acids. The germline CDR1 and CDR2 sequences are SEHNR and FQNEAQ (reference sequence). The DNA of the CDR3 is TGTGCCAGCAGCTCAGGGGGCGTGGGACCGCAAGAGACCCAGTACTTC. Protein: CASSSGGVGPQETQYF.

The V and J genes are TRBV28 and TRBJ2-7; the D gene is possibly TRBD2 (6 bases). Germline loops: CDR1 MDHEN, CDR2 SYDVKM. CDR3 length: 15 residues. V was trimmed by 6 bases and J by 2 bases, leaving 17 bases between them. CDR3 amino acids: CASRMQGGGTYEQYF. The CDR3 DNA sequence: TGTGCCAGCAGAATGCAGGGAGGAGGAACCTACGAGCAGTACTTC.

V is TRBV19 and J is TRBJ1-2; D may be TRBD1 (5 bases). Germline V CDR1 and CDR2: LNHDA, SQIVND (reference sequence). The CDR3 runs to 15 residues. V dropped 2 bases and J dropped 8 bases, with 18 bases sitting between them. The CDR3 sequence: CASSIIEAGTYGYTF. The CDR3 nucleotides read TGTGCCAGTAGTATAATAGAGGCAGGGACCTACGGCTACACCTTC. Complete variable domain (other parts from reference TRBV19 and TRBJ1-2): DGGITQSPKYLFRKEGQNVTLSCEQNLNHDAMYWYRQDPGQGLRLIYYSQIVNDFQKGDIAEGYSVSREKKESFPLTVTSAQKNPTAFYLCASSIIEAGTYGYTFGSGTRLTVV.